Following are 28 T cell receptor beta chains from one sample sequenced in a study of blood T cell repertoires in COVID-19. Using immunoSEQ multiplex PCR, the repertoire was profiled, and TCRdb retains in-frame clones only, with some absent. Among 390,000 or so clones listed, approximately 87% were seen once. The sequencing input was PBMCs or T cells enriched from blood (not recorded which). The receptors were sampled from a woman between 50 and 59 years old who had recovered from COVID-19.

This clone showed up just a few times. The chain couples TRBV30 to TRBJ1-2; a possible D gene is TRBD1 (5 bases). Germline CDR1 reads GTSNPN; CDR2 reads SVGIG (reference sequence). The ends were cut back, 2 bases at V and 5 bases at J, with 21 bases in the middle. The CDR3 spans 16 residues. The CDR3 protein is CAWSRGLQGRGYGYTF. The CDR3 DNA follows: TGTGCCTGGAGTAGAGGGCTCCAGGGTCGGGGGTATGGCTACACCTTC.

This chain joins TRBV2 and TRBJ1-1; D unresolved. Germline CDR1 and CDR2: SNHLY and FYNNEI. The length of the CDR3 is 11 residues. Trimming took 4 bases from V and 13 from J, leaving 13 bases between them. CDR3 DNA sequence: TGTGCCAGCAGTGGGGCCTTTGAATTTTTCTTT. Encoded protein: CASSGAFEFFF.

This clone was detected only a few times. This chain connects TRBV19 to TRBJ2-1, with a possible D match to TRBD2 (7 bases). Germline lookup yields CDR1 LNHDA and CDR2 SQIVND (reference sequence). V lost 3 bases, J lost 5 bases, and 20 bases lay in between. This CDR3 comprises 17 residues. CDR3 in amino acids: CASSISFEGGLNNEQFF. Here the CDR3 DNA reads TGTGCCAGTAGTATCTCTTTCGAGGGGGGGCTCAACAATGAGCAGTTCTTC.

The CDR3 protein is CASSRPTYLSAGELFF. The CDR3 DNA reads as TGTGCCAGCAGCCGTCCTACTTATTTGAGTGCCGGGGAGCTGTTTTTT. The rearrangement links TRBV14 to TRBJ2-2; D ambiguous. V was pared by 4 bases and J by 6 bases, with 18 bases between. The CDR3 contains 16 residues. Germline loops: CDR1 SGHDN, CDR2 FVKESK.

This rearrangement joins TRBV6-1 to TRBJ1-4; no firm D call. There are 14 residues in the CDR3. Trimming removed 0 bases from V and 6 bases from J, with 8 bases in between. Per the germline V gene, CDR1 is MNHNS and CDR2 is SASEGT. The CDR3 sequence is CASSEARGYEKLFF. CDR3 DNA: TGTGCCAGCAGTGAAGCGCGAGGGTATGAAAAACTGTTTTTT.

The rearrangement uses TRBV6-1 and TRBJ1-2; 7 bases map to TRBD1. Germline V gives CDR1 MNHNS, CDR2 SASEGT. The CDR3 runs 20 residues. Trimming cost V 3 bases and J 0 bases; bases outside gene matches: 19. The CDR3 DNA reads TGTGCCAGCAGTGAGCGGGGGGGGACAGTATATTTATCAGCTAACTATGGCTACACCTTC. This codes for CASSERGGTVYLSANYGYTF.

The chain recombines TRBV11-2 with TRBJ1-1; weak D call: TRBD1 (6 bases). The CDR3 consists of 18 residues. Trimming pared 3 bases from V and 6 bases from J, leaving 26 bases between. CDR1 is SGHAT, CDR2 FQNNGV, per germline. The CDR3 coding sequence is TGTGCCAGCAGCTTGGAGGGGGAGGGGTGGTTGGCCGCGGCTGAAGCTTTCTTT. This encodes CASSLEGEGWLAAAEAFF.

The chain joins TRBV30 to TRBJ1-1; no clear D. The CDR3 has 12 amino acids. V gave up 5 bases and J gave up 1 base, with 8 bases separating them. Germline CDR1 reads GTSNPN; CDR2 reads SVGIG (reference sequence). The CDR3 loop is CAWATGNTEAFF. The CDR3 DNA is TGTGCCTGGGCTACGGGGAACACTGAAGCTTTCTTT.

The chain has TRBV5-1 and TRBJ2-2; 7 bases match TRBD1. The V segment lost 4 bases and the J segment 6 bases; nucleotides outside the gene matches: 3. This CDR3 has 13 residues. Germline V gene data show CDR1 as SGHRS and CDR2 as YFSETQ. The CDR3 spells CASSPDRAGELFF. For the CDR3, the DNA is TGCGCCAGCAGCCCCGACAGGGCCGGGGAGCTGTTTTTT.

V and J are TRBV19 and TRBJ2-1; 9 bases fit TRBD2. This CDR3 comprises 18 residues. The V segment lost 1 base and the J segment 6 bases; nucleotides outside the gene matches: 13. Per germline, CDR1 LNHDA and CDR2 SQIVND (reference sequence). The CDR3 loop reads CASSIGRGGILVRNEQFF. CDR3 nucleotide sequence: TGTGCCAGTAGTATAGGGCGGGGGGGTATTCTGGTACGCAATGAGCAGTTCTTC.

V gene TRBV3-1 (or the pseudogene TRBV3-2) combines with J gene TRBJ2-5; D perhaps matches TRBD1 (6 bases). V was shortened by 5 bases and J by 5 bases, with 21 bases between the two germline ends. Germline CDR1 is LGHDT and CDR2 is YNNKEL (reference sequence). The CDR3 is made up of 16 amino acids. The CDR3 loop reads CASSTAKAGAEETQYF. Here the CDR3 DNA reads TGTGCCAGCAGCACAGCCAAGGCAGGGGCTGAGGAGACCCAGTACTTC.

This clone was recorded only once. The V and J genes are TRBV5-6 and TRBJ2-2; 10 bases map to TRBD1. This CDR3 is 15 amino acids long. J was trimmed by 5 bases and V by 3 bases; bases with no gene match: 4. Germline values: CDR1 SGHDT, CDR2 YYEEEE. For the CDR3, the DNA is TGTGCCAGCAGCTGGGGACAGGGGAGAACCGGGGAGCTGTTTTTT. Its translation is CASSWGQGRTGELFF.

The J gene is TRBJ1-1, the V gene TRBV5-5; a possible D gene is TRBD1 (5 bases). The CDR3 is 14 amino acids. Germline V CDR1 and CDR2: SGHKS, YYEKEE (reference sequence). With 1 base removed from V and 3 bases from J, the gap between germline ends came to 10 bases. The CDR3 nucleotides read TGTGCCAGCAGCTTGAGGCGGGGGGACACTGAAGCTTTCTTT. Its protein product is CASSLRRGDTEAFF.

V gene TRBV28 combines with J gene TRBJ1-2, with TRBD1 identical over 8 bases. Germline lookup yields CDR1 MDHEN and CDR2 SYDVKM. This CDR3 is 16 amino acids long. Trimming removed 2 bases from V and 0 bases from J; junction bases left unmatched: 5. The CDR3 sequence is CASSLTGGTTNYGYTF. Here the CDR3 DNA reads TGTGCCAGCAGTTTAACAGGGGGGACGACTAACTATGGCTACACCTTC.

The CDR3 protein is CASSPTGDNQPQHF. The DNA of the CDR3 is TGTGCCAGCAGCCCAACAGGGGACAATCAGCCCCAGCATTTT. V gene TRBV7-9 combines with J gene TRBJ1-5; 7 nucleotides match TRBD1. V dropped 5 bases and J dropped 3; count of bases not matched to a gene: 4. CDR1 SEHNR and CDR2 FQNEAQ come from the germline V gene (reference sequence). This CDR3 has 14 residues.

This chain joins TRBV10-3 and TRBJ1-5; D not certain. The V end lost 0 bases, the J end lost 6 bases, and 12 bases lay between the germline ends. CDR1 and CDR2 (germline): ENHRY, SYGVKD. The CDR3 runs 15 residues. The CDR3 sequence: CAISESMGVGQPQHF. DNA of the CDR3: TGTGCCATCAGTGAGTCGATGGGAGTCGGTCAGCCCCAGCATTTT.

This clone was counted only a few times. This sequence joins TRBV9 and TRBJ1-1, with D unclear. The germline V gene encodes CDR1 SGDLS and CDR2 YYNGEE. The CDR3 has 12 amino acids. V was clipped by 4 bases and J by 0 bases, with 4 bases between them. CDR3 coding DNA: TGTGCCAGCAGCCAGATGAACACTGAAGCTTTCTTT. Its translation: CASSQMNTEAFF.

This clone appeared a single time. A junction end diverges from the germline sequence, so it may reflect a read error. The rearrangement links TRBV7-9 to TRBJ2-1; 8 bases align to TRBD2. Germline V lookup: CDR1 SEHNR, CDR2 FQNEAQ (reference sequence). The CDR3 sequence is 13 residues long. CDR3 bases: TGTGCCAGCAGCTCTGAGCGGGGGTACCCGGGCATCTTC. As protein: CASSSERGYPGIF. Full variable domain (missing parts from reference TRBV7-9 and TRBJ2-1): DTGVSQNPRHKITKRGQNVTFRCDPISEHNRLYWYRQTLGQGPEFLTYFQNEAQLEKSRLLSDRFSAERPKGSFSTLEIQRTEQGDSAMYLCASSSERGYPGIFGPGTRLTVL.

Here the CDR3 DNA reads TGTGCCAGCGGGACTCCCGGGGAGCTGTTTTTT. It yields the protein CASGTPGELFF. The V and J genes are TRBV28 and TRBJ2-2, with a tentative D call TRBD2 (6 bases). CDR1 is MDHEN, CDR2 SYDVKM, per germline. The V end lost 8 bases, the J end lost 6 bases, and 7 bases lay between the germline ends. The CDR3 contains 11 residues.

The CDR3 DNA reads TGTGCCAGCAGCTTATACCAGGGGTTAGGTAATTCACCCCTCCACTTT. This codes for CASSLYQGLGNSPLHF. This chain joins TRBV7-2 and TRBJ1-6; a possible D gene is TRBD1 (6 bases). This CDR3 comprises 16 residues. V dropped 2 bases and J dropped 6 bases, with 14 bases sitting between them. Germline V gene data show CDR1 as SGHTA and CDR2 as FQGNSA.

The rearrangement links TRBV9 to TRBJ1-1; TRBD1 might be the D (5 bases). Trimming removed 4 bases at V and 4 bases at J, with 17 bases between. Germline lookup yields CDR1 SGDLS and CDR2 YYNGEE. This CDR3 has 15 residues. The CDR3 reads CASSPNLGGSTEAFF. Here the CDR3 DNA reads TGTGCCAGCAGCCCAAATTTGGGGGGATCCACTGAAGCTTTCTTT.

This chain connects TRBV5-1 to TRBJ1-1; D call uncertain. CDR1 is SGHRS and CDR2 is YFSETQ in the germline V gene. The germline V and J ends were trimmed by 0 bases and 5 bases, with 5 bases remaining between them. The CDR3 consists of 12 residues. Here the CDR3 DNA reads TGCGCCAGCAGCTTGGGGCCAACTGAAGCTTTCTTT. Translated, it gives CASSLGPTEAFF.

This chain joins TRBV10-2 and TRBJ1-2; D is undetermined. Germline lookup yields CDR1 WSHSY and CDR2 SAAADI. V dropped 4 bases and J dropped 6 bases, with 15 bases sitting between them. The CDR3 is 14 amino acids. The CDR3 sequence: CASSASRKVNGYTF. Written as DNA, the CDR3 is TGCGCCAGCAGTGCTTCCAGGAAGGTCAATGGCTACACCTTC.

V gene TRBV4-3 combines with J gene TRBJ1-2; 7 bases align to TRBD1. Germline V gives CDR1 LGHNA, CDR2 YSLEER. The V gene end was trimmed by 0 bases and the J gene end by 3 bases; junction bases not matched to a gene: 4. The CDR3 has 15 amino acids. In nucleotides, the CDR3 is TGCGCCAGCAGCCAAGAGGTAGGGGGCTACTATGGCTACACCTTC. This gives the protein CASSQEVGGYYGYTF.

The rearrangement joins TRBV10-3 to TRBJ1-2; 10 positions match TRBD1. V lost 8 bases and J lost 9; bases outside the gene matches: 6. The CDR3 extends over 12 amino acids. CDR1 is ENHRY and CDR2 is SYGVKD in the germline V gene. The CDR3 here is CAIGTGERSYTF. The DNA for the CDR3 is TGTGCCATCGGGACAGGGGAAAGGAGCTACACCTTC.

The J gene is TRBJ1-5, the V gene TRBV30; D unclear. The V gene lost 4 bases and the J gene lost 5 bases, with 24 bases spanning the gap. The CDR3 loop spans 17 amino acids. Germline assignment: CDR1 GTSNPN and CDR2 SVGIG (reference sequence). The DNA for the CDR3 is TGTGCCTGGAATACCTTCATCGGCAATAGCTTTCATCAGCCCCAGCATTTT. Translated: CAWNTFIGNSFHQPQHF.

This clone appeared once. The chain joins TRBV7-9 to TRBJ1-4; D is perhaps TRBD1 (6 bases). V was trimmed by 4 bases and J by 6 bases, leaving 15 bases between them. Germline V gene sequence: CDR1 SEHNR, CDR2 FQNEAQ (reference sequence). The CDR3 is made up of 15 amino acids. In DNA form, the CDR3 reads TGTGCCAGCAGCTCCGGGAAGGGGGTCGATGAAAAACTGTTTTTT. Residues: CASSSGKGVDEKLFF.

Only one count was recorded for this clone. This chain connects TRBV5-1 to TRBJ1-6; weak D call: TRBD1 (6 bases). Germline-derived CDR1 and CDR2 are SGHRS and YFSETQ. Between the trimmed V and J ends, which lost 6 bases and 9 bases, there was a span of 16 bases. This CDR3 region has 14 residues. The CDR3 DNA reads as TGCGCCAGCAATCCTACAGGGCCGGGTTCACCCCTCCACTTT. Encoded protein: CASNPTGPGSPLHF.